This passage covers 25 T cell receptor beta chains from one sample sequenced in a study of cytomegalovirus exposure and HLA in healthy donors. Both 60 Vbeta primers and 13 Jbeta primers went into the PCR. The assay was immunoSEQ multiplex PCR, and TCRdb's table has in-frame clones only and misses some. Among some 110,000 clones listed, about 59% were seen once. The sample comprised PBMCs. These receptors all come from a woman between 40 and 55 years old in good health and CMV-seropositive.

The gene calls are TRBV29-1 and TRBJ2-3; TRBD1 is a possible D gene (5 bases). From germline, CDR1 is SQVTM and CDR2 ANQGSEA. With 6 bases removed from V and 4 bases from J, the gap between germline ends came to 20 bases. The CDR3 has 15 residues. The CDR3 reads CSVSHGREAPDTQYF. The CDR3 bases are TGCAGCGTAAGTCATGGCAGGGAAGCCCCAGATACGCAGTATTTT.

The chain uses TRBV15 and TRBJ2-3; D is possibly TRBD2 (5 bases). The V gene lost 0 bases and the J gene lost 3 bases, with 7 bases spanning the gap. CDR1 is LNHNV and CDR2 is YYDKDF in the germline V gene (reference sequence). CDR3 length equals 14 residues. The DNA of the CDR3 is TGTGCCACCAGCAGAGAAGCGGAGACAGATACGCAGTATTTT. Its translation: CATSREAETDTQYF.

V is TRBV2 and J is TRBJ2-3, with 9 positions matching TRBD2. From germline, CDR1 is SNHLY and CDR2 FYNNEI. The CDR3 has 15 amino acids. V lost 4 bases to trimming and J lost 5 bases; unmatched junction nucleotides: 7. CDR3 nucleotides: TGTGCCAGCAGTGCGACGCGGGAGGGGGTAGATACGCAGTATTTT. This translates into CASSATREGVDTQYF.

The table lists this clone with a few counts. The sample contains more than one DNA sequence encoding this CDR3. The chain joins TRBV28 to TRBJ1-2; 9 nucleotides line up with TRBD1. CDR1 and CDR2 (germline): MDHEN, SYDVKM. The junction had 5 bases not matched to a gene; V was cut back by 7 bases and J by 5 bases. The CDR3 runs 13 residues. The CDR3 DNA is TGTGCCAGCAACCGGGACAGGGTTTATGGCTACACCTTC. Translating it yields CASNRDRVYGYTF.

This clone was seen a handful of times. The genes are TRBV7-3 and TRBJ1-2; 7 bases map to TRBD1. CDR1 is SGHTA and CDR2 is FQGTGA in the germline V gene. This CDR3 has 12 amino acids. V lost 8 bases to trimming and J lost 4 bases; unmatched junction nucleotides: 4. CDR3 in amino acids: CASGQDGYGYTF. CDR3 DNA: TGTGCCAGCGGACAGGACGGCTATGGCTACACCTTC. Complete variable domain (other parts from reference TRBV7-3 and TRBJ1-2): GAGVSQTPSNKVTEKGKYVELRCDPISGHTALYWYRQSLGQGPEFLIYFQGTGAADDSGLPNDRFFAVRPEGSVSTLKIQRTERGDSAVYLCASGQDGYGYTFGSGTRLTVV.

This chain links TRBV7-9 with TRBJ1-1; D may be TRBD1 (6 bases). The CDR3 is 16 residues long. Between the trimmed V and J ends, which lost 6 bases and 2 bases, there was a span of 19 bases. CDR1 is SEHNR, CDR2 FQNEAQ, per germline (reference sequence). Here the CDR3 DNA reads TGTGCCAGCAGACTCTTGGGGACATCAAGAAACACTGAAGCTTTCTTT. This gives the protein CASRLLGTSRNTEAFF.

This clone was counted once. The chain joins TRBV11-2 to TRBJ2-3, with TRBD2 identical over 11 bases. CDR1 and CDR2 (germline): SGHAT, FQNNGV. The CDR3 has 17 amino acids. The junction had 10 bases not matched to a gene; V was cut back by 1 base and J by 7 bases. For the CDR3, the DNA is TGTGCCAGCAGCTTAGTCACTAGCGGGAGAGGACTTAATACGCAGTATTTT. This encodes CASSLVTSGRGLNTQYF.

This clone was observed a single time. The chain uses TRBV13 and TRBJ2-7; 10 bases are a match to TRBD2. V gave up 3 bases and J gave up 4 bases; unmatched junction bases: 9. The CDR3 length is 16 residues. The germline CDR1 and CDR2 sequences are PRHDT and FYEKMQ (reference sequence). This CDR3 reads CASSFMKLAGEYEQYF. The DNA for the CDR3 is TGTGCCAGCAGCTTCATGAAGCTAGCGGGAGAGTACGAGCAGTACTTC.

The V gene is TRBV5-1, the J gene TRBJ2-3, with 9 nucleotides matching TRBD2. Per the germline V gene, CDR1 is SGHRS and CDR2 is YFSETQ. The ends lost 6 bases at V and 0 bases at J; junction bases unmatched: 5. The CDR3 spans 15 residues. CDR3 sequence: CASTTGTSSTDTQYF. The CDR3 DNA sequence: TGCGCCAGCACCACTGGGACTAGCAGCACAGATACGCAGTATTTT.

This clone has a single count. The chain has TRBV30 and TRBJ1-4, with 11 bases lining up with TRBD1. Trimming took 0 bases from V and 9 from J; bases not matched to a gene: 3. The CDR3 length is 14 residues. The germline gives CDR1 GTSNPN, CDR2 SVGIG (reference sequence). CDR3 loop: CAWSVGQGAKKLFF. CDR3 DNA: TGTGCCTGGAGTGTAGGACAGGGGGCAAAAAAACTGTTTTTT.

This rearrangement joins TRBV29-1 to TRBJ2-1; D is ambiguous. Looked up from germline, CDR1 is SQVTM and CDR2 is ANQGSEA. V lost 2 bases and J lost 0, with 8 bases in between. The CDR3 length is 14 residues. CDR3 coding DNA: TGCAGCGTTGAATCTAGTATCTCCTACAATGAGCAGTTCTTC. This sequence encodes CSVESSISYNEQFF.

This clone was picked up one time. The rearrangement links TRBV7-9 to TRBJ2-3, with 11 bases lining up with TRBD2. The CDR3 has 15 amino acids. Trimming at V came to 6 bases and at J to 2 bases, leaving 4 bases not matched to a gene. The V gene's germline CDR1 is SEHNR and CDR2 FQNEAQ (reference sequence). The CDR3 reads CASRPGLAVTDTQYF. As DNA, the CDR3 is TGTGCCAGCAGGCCGGGACTAGCGGTCACAGATACGCAGTATTTT.

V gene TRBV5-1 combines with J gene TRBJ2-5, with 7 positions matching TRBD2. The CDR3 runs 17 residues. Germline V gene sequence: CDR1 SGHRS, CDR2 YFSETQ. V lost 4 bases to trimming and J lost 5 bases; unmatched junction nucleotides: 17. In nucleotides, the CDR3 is TGCGCCAGCAGCCAAATGGGGTTGACTAGCTCGATGGAGACCCAGTACTTC. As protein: CASSQMGLTSSMETQYF.

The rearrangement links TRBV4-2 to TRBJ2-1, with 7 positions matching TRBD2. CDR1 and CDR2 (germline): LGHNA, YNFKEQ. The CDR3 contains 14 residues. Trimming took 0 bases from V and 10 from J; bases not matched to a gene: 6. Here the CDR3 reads CASSQDGGRGEQFF. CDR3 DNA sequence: TGTGCCAGCAGCCAAGATGGGGGGAGGGGCGAGCAGTTCTTC.

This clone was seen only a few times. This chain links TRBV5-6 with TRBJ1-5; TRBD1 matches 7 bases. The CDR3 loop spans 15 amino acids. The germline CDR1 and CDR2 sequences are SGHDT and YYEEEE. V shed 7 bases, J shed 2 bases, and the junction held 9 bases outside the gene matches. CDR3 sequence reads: CASQKGAMGNQPQHF. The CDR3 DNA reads TGTGCCAGCCAAAAGGGGGCAATGGGCAATCAGCCCCAGCATTTT.

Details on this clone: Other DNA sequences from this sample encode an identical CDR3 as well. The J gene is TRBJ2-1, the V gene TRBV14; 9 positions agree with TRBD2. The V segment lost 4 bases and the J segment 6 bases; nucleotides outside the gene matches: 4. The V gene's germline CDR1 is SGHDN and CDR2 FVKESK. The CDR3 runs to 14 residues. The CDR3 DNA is TGTGCCAGCAGCCGCCTAGCGGGATTCAATGAGCAGTTCTTC. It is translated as CASSRLAGFNEQFF. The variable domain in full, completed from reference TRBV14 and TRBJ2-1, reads EAGVTQFPSHSVIEKGQTVTLRCDPISGHDNLYWYRRVMGKEIKFLLHFVKESKQDESGMPNNRFLAERTGGTYSTLKVQPAELEDSGVYFCASSRLAGFNEQFFGPGTRLTVL.

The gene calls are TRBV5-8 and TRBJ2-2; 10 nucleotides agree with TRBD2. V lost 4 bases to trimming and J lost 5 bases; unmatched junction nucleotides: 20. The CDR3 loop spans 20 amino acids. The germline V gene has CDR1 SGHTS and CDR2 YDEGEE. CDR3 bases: TGTGCCAGCAGCGGATTTGGAACAGGAAGCGGGAGGGCCGGAACCGGGGAGCTGTTTTTT. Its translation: CASSGFGTGSGRAGTGELFF.

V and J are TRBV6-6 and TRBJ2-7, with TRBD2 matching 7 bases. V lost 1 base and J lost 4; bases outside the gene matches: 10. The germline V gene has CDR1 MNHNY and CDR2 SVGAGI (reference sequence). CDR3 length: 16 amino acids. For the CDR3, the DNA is TGTGCCAGCAGTTACTTCATAACTAGCGTGGGGTACGAGCAGTACTTC. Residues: CASSYFITSVGYEQYF.

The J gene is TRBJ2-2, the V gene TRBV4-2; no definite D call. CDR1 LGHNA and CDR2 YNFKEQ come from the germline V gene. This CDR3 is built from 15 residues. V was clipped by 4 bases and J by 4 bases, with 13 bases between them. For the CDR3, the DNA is TGTGCCAGCAGCCTTCCTGAGTCGAGCACCGGGGAGCTGTTTTTT. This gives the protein CASSLPESSTGELFF.

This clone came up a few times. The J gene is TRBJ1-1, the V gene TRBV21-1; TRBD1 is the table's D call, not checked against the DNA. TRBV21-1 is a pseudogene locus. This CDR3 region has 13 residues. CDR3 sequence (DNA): TGTGCCAGCAGCAATGACAAGAACACTGAAGCTTTCTTT. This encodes CASSNDKNTEAFF.

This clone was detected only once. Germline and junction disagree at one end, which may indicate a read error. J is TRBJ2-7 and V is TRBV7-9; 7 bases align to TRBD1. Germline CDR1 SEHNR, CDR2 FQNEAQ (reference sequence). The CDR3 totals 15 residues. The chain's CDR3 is CSSSRITGVKVEQYF. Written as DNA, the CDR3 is TGTTCCAGCAGCCGAATAACAGGGGTCAAGGTCGAGCAGTACTTC.

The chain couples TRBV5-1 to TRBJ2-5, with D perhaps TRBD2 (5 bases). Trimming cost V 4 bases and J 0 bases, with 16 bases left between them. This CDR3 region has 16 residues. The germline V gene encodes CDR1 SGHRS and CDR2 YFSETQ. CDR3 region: CASSVDGRAYQETQYF. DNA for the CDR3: TGCGCCAGCAGCGTGGATGGGCGGGCGTACCAAGAGACCCAGTACTTC.

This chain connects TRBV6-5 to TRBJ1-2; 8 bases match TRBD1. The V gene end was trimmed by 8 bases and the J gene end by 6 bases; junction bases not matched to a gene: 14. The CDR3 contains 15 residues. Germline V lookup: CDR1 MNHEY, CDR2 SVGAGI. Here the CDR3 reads CASAMTRQGAHGYTF. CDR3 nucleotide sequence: TGTGCCAGCGCAATGACCCGGCAGGGGGCTCATGGCTACACCTTC.

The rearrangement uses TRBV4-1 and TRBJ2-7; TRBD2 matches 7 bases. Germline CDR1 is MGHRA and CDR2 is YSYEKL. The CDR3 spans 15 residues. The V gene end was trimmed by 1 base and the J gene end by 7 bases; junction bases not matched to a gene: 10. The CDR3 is CASSQVLTSIQEQYF. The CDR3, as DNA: TGCGCCAGCAGCCAAGTTCTGACTAGCATTCAGGAGCAGTACTTC.

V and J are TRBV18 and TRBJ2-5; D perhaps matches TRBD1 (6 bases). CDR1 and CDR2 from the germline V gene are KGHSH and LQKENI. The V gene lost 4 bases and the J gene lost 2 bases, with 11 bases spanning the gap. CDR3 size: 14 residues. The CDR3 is CASSQNRAQETQYF. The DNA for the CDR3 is TGTGCCAGCTCACAAAACAGGGCTCAAGAGACCCAGTACTTC.